The 29 T cell receptor beta chains in this list originate from one sample, sequenced in a study of shared T cell receptors in the human thymus. Data came from immunoSEQ multiplex PCR; TCRdb stores just in-frame clones and leaves some out. The data hold under 700,000 clones, with about 80% observed a single time. The sample was also reused in another study, on human thymus T cells.

The sample comprised thymocytes. These receptors came from a boy younger than two with a congenital heart defect.

The rearrangement joins TRBV4-1 to TRBJ2-3, with TRBD1 identical over 8 bases. The V segment lost 0 bases and the J segment 3 bases; nucleotides outside the gene matches: 5. The germline V gene has CDR1 MGHRA and CDR2 YSYEKL. CDR3 length: 16 amino acids. Here the CDR3 reads CASSQEARQGTDTQYF. The CDR3, as DNA: TGCGCCAGCAGCCAAGAAGCCAGACAGGGGACAGATACGCAGTATTTT.

CDR3: CASSPTAPGTVSYEQYF. CDR3 bases: TGTGCCAGCAGCCCGACCGCCCCCGGGACAGTATCCTACGAGCAGTACTTC. The chain is built from TRBV5-4 and TRBJ2-7, with 7 bases matching TRBD1. The CDR3 sequence is 17 residues long. The V gene's germline CDR1 is SGHNT and CDR2 YYREEE (reference sequence). J lost 1 base, V lost 4 bases, and 14 bases had no gene match.

This chain links TRBV30 with TRBJ2-5, with D unresolved. Germline lookup yields CDR1 GTSNPN and CDR2 SVGIG (reference sequence). V was trimmed by 4 bases and J by 2 bases, leaving 20 bases between them. The CDR3 has 16 amino acids. In DNA, the CDR3 is TGTGCCTGGACCCGGAAGAGGCCATTCGGGCAAGAGACCCAGTACTTC. As protein: CAWTRKRPFGQETQYF.

This sequence joins TRBV6-6 and TRBJ2-1, with D maybe TRBD2 (5 bases). The germline CDR1 and CDR2 sequences are MNHNY and SVGAGI (reference sequence). The V gene lost 5 bases and the J gene lost 8 bases, with 19 bases spanning the gap. The length of the CDR3 is 15 residues. The CDR3 loop is CASSPQPGNGDEQFF. The CDR3 coding sequence is TGTGCCAGCAGTCCCCAGCCCGGGAACGGCGATGAGCAGTTCTTC.

This clone was seen only a few times. This rearrangement joins TRBV30 to TRBJ2-2; perhaps TRBD2 as D (6 bases). Trimming cost V 4 bases and J 6 bases, with 15 bases left between them. The CDR3 contains 14 residues. Germline CDR1 reads GTSNPN; CDR2 reads SVGIG (reference sequence). The CDR3 DNA sequence: TGTGCCTGGAAGACTGGAGGGACCGCCGGGGAGCTGTTTTTT. Amino acids: CAWKTGGTAGELFF.

The V gene is TRBV28, the J gene TRBJ1-4, with no clear D. The germline gives CDR1 MDHEN, CDR2 SYDVKM. V lost 5 bases and J lost 6, with 16 bases in between. This CDR3 comprises 15 residues. The CDR3 DNA follows: TGTGCCAGCAGTCCCCCGGTACTCATCGATGAAAAACTGTTTTTT. Protein product: CASSPPVLIDEKLFF. The full variable domain, rest sourced from reference TRBV28 and TRBJ1-4, is DVKVTQSSRYLVKRTGEKVFLECVQDMDHENMFWYRQDPGLGLRLIYFSYDVKMKEKGDIPEGYSVSREKKERFSLILESASTNQTSMYLCASSPPVLIDEKLFFGSGTQLSVL.

V gene TRBV9 combines with J gene TRBJ2-1; 8 bases are a match to TRBD2. Germline CDR1 and CDR2: SGDLS and YYNGEE. CDR3 length equals 16 residues. Trimming took 0 bases from V and 5 from J; bases not matched to a gene: 7. Here the CDR3 DNA reads TGTGCCAGCAGCGTAGCAGCGGGAGCTTTCCACAATGAGCAGTTCTTC. Amino acid sequence: CASSVAAGAFHNEQFF.

This rearrangement joins TRBV27 to TRBJ2-5; TRBD1 matches 7 bases. Matching the DNA end better, TRBJ2-7 makes the J call doubtful. The CDR3 runs 15 residues. Germline V gives CDR1 MNHEY, CDR2 SMNVEV (reference sequence). CDR3 protein: CASISGTAISYEQYF. The CDR3 bases are TGTGCCAGCATCTCCGGGACAGCGATCTCCTACGAGCAGTACTTC.

This rearrangement joins TRBV30 to TRBJ2-1; TRBD1 aligns across 10 bases. The length of the CDR3 is 17 residues. The junction had 7 bases not matched to a gene; V was cut back by 1 base and J by 1 base. Looked up from germline, CDR1 is GTSNPN and CDR2 is SVGIG (reference sequence). CDR3 protein: CAWSGIRQGASYNEQFF. The CDR3 DNA is TGTGCCTGGAGTGGAATTCGACAGGGGGCTTCCTACAATGAGCAGTTCTTC.

Note on this clone: Other DNA sequences within the sample encode an identical CDR3. This chain uses TRBV4-1 with TRBJ2-1; 8 bases are a match to TRBD2. This CDR3 comprises 15 residues. Looked up from germline, CDR1 is MGHRA and CDR2 is YSYEKL. V dropped 4 bases and J dropped 0; count of bases not matched to a gene: 2. The CDR3, as DNA: TGCGCCAGCAGCCGAAGCGGGAGCTCCTACAATGAGCAGTTCTTC. It is translated as CASSRSGSSYNEQFF.

The chain has TRBV12-5 and TRBJ2-7, with TRBD1 matching 9 bases. CDR3 length equals 13 residues. Germline V CDR1 and CDR2: LGHNT, FRNRAP. The V gene end was trimmed by 4 bases and the J gene end by 10 bases; junction bases not matched to a gene: 8. CDR3 residues: CASGSADRGPQYF. Written as DNA, the CDR3 is TGTGCTAGTGGTTCCGCGGACAGGGGTCCACAGTACTTC.

The V gene is TRBV27, the J gene TRBJ2-7, with 7 nucleotides matching TRBD2. V lost 5 bases to trimming and J lost 0 bases; unmatched junction nucleotides: 4. The V gene's germline CDR1 is MNHEY and CDR2 SMNVEV (reference sequence). The CDR3 extends over 14 amino acids. The CDR3 region has the DNA TGTGCCAGCAGTGCAGCGGGGAGCTCCTACGAGCAGTACTTC. Residues: CASSAAGSSYEQYF.

In DNA, the CDR3 is TGTGCCTGGAGCCCACGGGGACTGCGCACAGATACGCAGTATTTT. Its translation is CAWSPRGLRTDTQYF. The chain is built from TRBV30 and TRBJ2-3; weak D call: TRBD2 (6 bases). The CDR3 covers 15 residues. Germline CDR1 reads GTSNPN; CDR2 reads SVGIG (reference sequence). Trimming removed 3 bases from V and 1 base from J, with 14 bases in between.

In the case of this clone: Additional DNA sequences in this sample encode the identical CDR3. This chain connects TRBV11-2 to TRBJ1-2; 7 bases fit TRBD1. Trimming removed 3 bases from V and 6 bases from J; junction bases left unmatched: 7. The CDR3 extends over 14 amino acids. The germline V gene has CDR1 SGHAT and CDR2 FQNNGV. DNA for the CDR3: TGTGCCAGCAGCTTCGGGGACAGTGGTGATGGCTACACCTTC. Its translation is CASSFGDSGDGYTF.

This clone was picked up a small number of times. The V gene is TRBV6-5, the J gene TRBJ1-1, with 7 bases that match TRBD1. J gave up 1 base and V 8 bases, and 4 bases lay outside the gene matches. Germline V gene lookup returns CDR1 MNHEY and CDR2 SVGAGI. CDR3 length: 13 amino acids. CDR3 DNA sequence: TGTGCCAGCGTTCCAGGGGGGAACACTGAAGCTTTCTTT. This sequence encodes CASVPGGNTEAFF.

This clone has just a few counts. The CDR3 DNA follows: TGTGCCAGTAGCCACGGGGGAGGTTCCTACGAGCAGTACTTC. Protein product: CASSHGGGSYEQYF. The chain couples TRBV5-6 to TRBJ2-7; D is possibly TRBD2 (6 bases). This CDR3 spans 14 amino acids. V was clipped by 8 bases and J by 1 base, with 16 bases between them. CDR1 is SGHDT and CDR2 is YYEEEE in the germline V gene.

The chain has TRBV5-1 and TRBJ1-1, with D possibly TRBD1 on 6 matching bases. CDR1 and CDR2 (germline): SGHRS, YFSETQ. Trimming pared 4 bases from V and 6 bases from J, leaving 7 bases between. This CDR3 contains 11 residues. The DNA for the CDR3 is TGCGCCAGCAGCCAGGGGCCTGAAGCTTTCTTT. It codes for CASSQGPEAFF. Full variable domain (missing parts from reference TRBV5-1 and TRBJ1-1): KAGVTQTPRYLIKTRGQQVTLSCSPISGHRSVSWYQQTPGQGLQFLFEYFSETQRNKGNFPGRFSGRQFSNSRSEMNVSTLELGDSALYLCASSQGPEAFFGQGTRLTVV.

The rearrangement uses TRBV14 and TRBJ2-7; D is perhaps TRBD2 (6 bases). V lost 5 bases and J lost 0, with 11 bases in between. In germline, CDR1 is SGHDN, CDR2 FVKESK. The CDR3 length is 14 residues. The CDR3 DNA sequence: TGTGCCAGCAGCACTAGCAGGAGCTCCTACGAGCAGTACTTC. This translates into CASSTSRSSYEQYF.

The gene calls are TRBV4-2 and TRBJ2-1; 12 bases align to TRBD2. Trimming cost V 2 bases and J 4 bases; bases outside gene matches: 6. The V gene's germline CDR1 is LGHNA and CDR2 YNFKEQ. CDR3 length equals 17 residues. CDR3 sequence: CASSQPSSGRGYNEQFF. CDR3 in DNA: TGTGCCAGCAGCCAACCTTCTAGCGGGAGGGGATACAATGAGCAGTTCTTC.

The chain has TRBV6-4 and TRBJ1-2, with TRBD1 matching 7 bases. With V trimmed by 1 base and J by 8 bases, 4 bases remained unmatched. The CDR3 consists of 13 residues. Germline loops: CDR1 MRHNA, CDR2 SNTAGT. The CDR3 sequence: CASSDYQGEGYTF. The CDR3, as DNA: TGTGCCAGCAGTGACTACCAGGGGGAAGGCTACACCTTC.

V usage is TRBV27 and J usage is TRBJ2-7; 7 nucleotides agree with TRBD1. The V segment lost 5 bases and the J segment 3 bases; nucleotides outside the gene matches: 7. In germline, CDR1 is MNHEY, CDR2 SMNVEV (reference sequence). The CDR3 is 14 residues long. CDR3 loop: CASSLGTAFYEQYF. The CDR3 DNA reads TGTGCCAGCAGTCTCGGGACAGCTTTCTACGAGCAGTACTTC.

This chain uses TRBV7-9 with TRBJ1-2; TRBD1 matches 12 bases. The CDR3 sequence is 14 residues long. Germline V gene data show CDR1 as SEHNR and CDR2 as FQNEAQ (reference sequence). V lost 4 bases to trimming and J lost 10 bases; unmatched junction nucleotides: 7. The CDR3 coding sequence is TGTGCCAGCAGCTCTGAACCGGGACAGGGGGCCTACACCTTC. Translating it yields CASSSEPGQGAYTF.

The rearrangement links TRBV5-8 to TRBJ2-5; D remains unclear. Trimming left V 4 bases short and J 1 base short, with 2 bases between. The CDR3 runs to 11 residues. CDR1 and CDR2 (germline): SGHTS, YDEGEE. The CDR3, as DNA: TGTGCCAGCAGCCTCCAAGAGACCCAGTACTTC. It codes for CASSLQETQYF.

The rearrangement links TRBV13 to TRBJ2-7; D may be TRBD2 (7 bases). The CDR3 is 18 residues long. Germline lookup yields CDR1 PRHDT and CDR2 FYEKMQ (reference sequence). The V gene lost 5 bases and the J gene lost 0 bases, with 23 bases spanning the gap. The CDR3 protein is CASSPGGAGATISYEQYF. In DNA form, the CDR3 reads TGTGCCAGCAGCCCGGGCGGGGCGGGGGCGACTATCTCCTACGAGCAGTACTTC.

J is TRBJ2-2 and V is TRBV4-1; TRBD2 agrees at 7 bases. The CDR3 is 17 amino acids. The germline gives CDR1 MGHRA, CDR2 YSYEKL. With V trimmed by 3 bases and J by 4 bases, 11 bases remained unmatched. CDR3 sequence: CASSHKTSVFRTGELFF. The CDR3 DNA reads TGCGCCAGCAGCCACAAAACTAGCGTCTTCCGCACCGGGGAGCTGTTTTTT.

This clone was picked up one time. The genes are TRBV5-5 and TRBJ1-1, with TRBD1 identical over 7 bases. V dropped 3 bases and J dropped 4; count of bases not matched to a gene: 6. The length of the CDR3 is 14 residues. CDR1 SGHKS and CDR2 YYEKEE come from the germline V gene (reference sequence). The CDR3 nucleotides read TGTGCCAGCAGCTCCCAATGGGACAGCACTGAAGCTTTCTTT. Amino acid sequence: CASSSQWDSTEAFF. Together with reference TRBV5-5 and TRBJ1-1, the CDR3 gives the full variable domain: DAGVTQSPTHLIKTRGQQVTLRCSPISGHKSVSWYQQVLGQGPQFIFQYYEKEERGRGNFPDRFSARQFPNYSSELNVNALLLGDSALYLCASSSQWDSTEAFFGQGTRLTVV.

The J gene is TRBJ2-7, the V gene TRBV27; a possible D gene is TRBD2 (5 bases). The ends were cut back, 3 bases at V and 3 bases at J, with 21 bases in the middle. This CDR3 is 17 amino acids long. Germline V gene data show CDR1 as MNHEY and CDR2 as SMNVEV (reference sequence). The CDR3 bases are TGTGCCAGCAGTTTTGCCCGGGGAGCACGGGCTTTCTACGAGCAGTACTTC. Translation: CASSFARGARAFYEQYF.

The chain is built from TRBV5-1 and TRBJ2-7, with D tentatively TRBD1 (5 bases). Germline CDR1 reads SGHRS; CDR2 reads YFSETQ. The V end lost 4 bases, the J end lost 5 bases, and 10 bases lay between the germline ends. CDR3 length: 12 amino acids. CDR3 residues: CASSPDSHEQYF. CDR3 DNA: TGCGCCAGCAGCCCCGACAGCCACGAGCAGTACTTC. The full variable domain, with the rest looked up from reference TRBV5-1 and TRBJ2-7, is KAGVTQTPRYLIKTRGQQVTLSCSPISGHRSVSWYQQTPGQGLQFLFEYFSETQRNKGNFPGRFSGRQFSNSRSEMNVSTLELGDSALYLCASSPDSHEQYFGPGTRLTVT.

This rearrangement joins TRBV19 to TRBJ1-5; no reliable D call. Trimming stripped 10 bases from V and 0 bases from J, with 22 bases between. There are 17 residues in the CDR3. Looked up from germline, CDR1 is LNHDA and CDR2 is SQIVND (reference sequence). CDR3 residues: CANSPGGLIHSNQPQHF. In DNA form, the CDR3 reads TGTGCCAACTCACCCGGTGGACTGATCCATAGCAATCAGCCCCAGCATTTT.